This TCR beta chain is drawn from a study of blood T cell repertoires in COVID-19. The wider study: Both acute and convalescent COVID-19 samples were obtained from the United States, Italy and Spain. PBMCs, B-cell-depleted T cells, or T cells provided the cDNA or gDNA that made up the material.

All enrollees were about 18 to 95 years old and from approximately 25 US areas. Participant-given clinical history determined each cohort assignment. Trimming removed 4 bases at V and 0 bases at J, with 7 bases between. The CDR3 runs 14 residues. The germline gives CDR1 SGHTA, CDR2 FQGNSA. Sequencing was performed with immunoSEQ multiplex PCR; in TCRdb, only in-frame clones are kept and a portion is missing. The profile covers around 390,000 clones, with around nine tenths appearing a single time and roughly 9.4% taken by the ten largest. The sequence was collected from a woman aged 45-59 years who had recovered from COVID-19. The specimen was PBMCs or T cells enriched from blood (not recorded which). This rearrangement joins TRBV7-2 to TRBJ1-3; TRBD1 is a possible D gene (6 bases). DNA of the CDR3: TGTGCCAGCAGCTCACAGGGCTCTGGAAACACCATATATTTT. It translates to CASSSQGSGNTIYF.